This T cell receptor beta chain was found in a study of preoperative IRX-2 immunotherapy in early breast cancer. Here immunoSEQ multiplex PCR was the method, and the copy in TCRdb shows in-frame clones only, minus some. The repertoire has around 3,700 clones, roughly 69% of them found once; the top ten carry around 10%. With 8 bases clipped from V and 5 bases from J, the junction kept 10 bases outside the gene matches. The CDR3 is 15 residues long. Germline CDR1 MNHGY, CDR2 SAAAGT. This sample's treatment: preoperative locoregional IRX-2 cytokine immunotherapy. Samples came from a phase Ib trial of preoperative locoregional IRX-2 cytokine immunotherapy.

Sample: tumor tissue, taken after IRX-2 immunotherapy. The sequence was collected from a human donor with breast cancer. The genes are TRBV6-8 and TRBJ1-4, with 8 positions matching TRBD1. The DNA of the CDR3 is TGTGCCAGCTACACACCGGACAGGGCAAATGAAAAACTGTTTTTT. Translated: CASYTPDRANEKLFF.